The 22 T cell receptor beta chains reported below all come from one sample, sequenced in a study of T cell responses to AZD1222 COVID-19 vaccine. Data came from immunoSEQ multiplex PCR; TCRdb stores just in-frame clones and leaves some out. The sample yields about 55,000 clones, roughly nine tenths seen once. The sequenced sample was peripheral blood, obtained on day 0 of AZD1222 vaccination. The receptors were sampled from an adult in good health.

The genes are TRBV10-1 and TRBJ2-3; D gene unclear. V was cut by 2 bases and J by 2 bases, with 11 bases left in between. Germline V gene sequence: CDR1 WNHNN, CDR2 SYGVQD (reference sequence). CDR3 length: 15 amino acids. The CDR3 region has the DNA TGCGCCAGCAGTGAGGGTCAGGTAGCCACAGATACGCAGTATTTT. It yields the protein CASSEGQVATDTQYF.

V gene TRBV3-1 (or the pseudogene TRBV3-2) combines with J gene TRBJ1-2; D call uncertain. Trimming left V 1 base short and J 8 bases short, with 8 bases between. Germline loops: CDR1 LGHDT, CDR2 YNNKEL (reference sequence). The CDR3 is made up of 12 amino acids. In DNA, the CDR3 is TGTGCCAGCAGCCAAGGCTCGGGCGGCTACACCTTC. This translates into CASSQGSGGYTF.

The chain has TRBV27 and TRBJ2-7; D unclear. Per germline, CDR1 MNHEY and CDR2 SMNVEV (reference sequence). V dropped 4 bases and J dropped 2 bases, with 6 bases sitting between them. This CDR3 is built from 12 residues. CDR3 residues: CASSSVTYEQYF. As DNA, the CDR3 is TGTGCCAGCAGTTCCGTCACCTACGAGCAGTACTTC.

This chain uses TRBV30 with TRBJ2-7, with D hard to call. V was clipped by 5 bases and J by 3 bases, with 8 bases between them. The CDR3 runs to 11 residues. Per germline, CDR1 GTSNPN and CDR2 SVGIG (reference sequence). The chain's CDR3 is CAWDQRYEQYF. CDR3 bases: TGTGCCTGGGACCAGCGCTACGAGCAGTACTTC.

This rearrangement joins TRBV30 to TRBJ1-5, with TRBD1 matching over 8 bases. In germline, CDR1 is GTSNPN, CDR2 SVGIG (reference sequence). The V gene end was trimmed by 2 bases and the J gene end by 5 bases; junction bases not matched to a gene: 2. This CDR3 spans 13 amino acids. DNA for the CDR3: TGTGCCTGGAGTCAGGGGGCCTATCAGCCCCAGCATTTT. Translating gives CAWSQGAYQPQHF.

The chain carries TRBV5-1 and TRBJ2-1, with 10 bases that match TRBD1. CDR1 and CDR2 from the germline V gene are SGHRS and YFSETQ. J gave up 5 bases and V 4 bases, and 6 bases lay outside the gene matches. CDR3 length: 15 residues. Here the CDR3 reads CASSPRQGADNEQFF. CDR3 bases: TGCGCCAGCAGCCCTAGACAGGGGGCGGACAATGAGCAGTTCTTC.

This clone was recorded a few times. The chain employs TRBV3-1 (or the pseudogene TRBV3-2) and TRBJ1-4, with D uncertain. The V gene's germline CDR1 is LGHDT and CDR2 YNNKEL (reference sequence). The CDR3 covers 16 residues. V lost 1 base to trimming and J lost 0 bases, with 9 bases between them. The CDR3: CASSQVRRPTNEKLFF. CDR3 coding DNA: TGTGCCAGCAGCCAAGTACGAAGACCAACTAATGAAAAACTGTTTTTT.

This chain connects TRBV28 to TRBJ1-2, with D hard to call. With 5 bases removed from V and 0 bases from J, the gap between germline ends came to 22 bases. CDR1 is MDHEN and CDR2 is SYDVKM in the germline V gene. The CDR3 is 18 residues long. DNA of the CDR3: TGTGCCAGCAGTCCAACCCGTAGGGAGAAGGGAACTAACTATGGCTACACCTTC. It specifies CASSPTRREKGTNYGYTF.

The CDR3 coding sequence is TGTGCCAGCAGTTTCCGCCGGGGCCAAGAGACCCAGTACTTC. Translating it yields CASSFRRGQETQYF. The chain has TRBV28 and TRBJ2-5, with D tentatively TRBD2 (5 bases). This CDR3 has 14 amino acids. Per germline, CDR1 MDHEN and CDR2 SYDVKM. Trimming shortened V by 3 bases and J by 1 base, and 9 bases separated the two germline ends.

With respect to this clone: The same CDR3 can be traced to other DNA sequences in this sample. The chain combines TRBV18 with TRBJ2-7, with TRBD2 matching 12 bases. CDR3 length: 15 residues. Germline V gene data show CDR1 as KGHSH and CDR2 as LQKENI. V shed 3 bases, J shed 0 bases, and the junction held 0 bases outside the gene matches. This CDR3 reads CASSPTSGGSYEQYF. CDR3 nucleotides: TGTGCCAGCTCACCGACTAGCGGGGGCTCCTACGAGCAGTACTTC.

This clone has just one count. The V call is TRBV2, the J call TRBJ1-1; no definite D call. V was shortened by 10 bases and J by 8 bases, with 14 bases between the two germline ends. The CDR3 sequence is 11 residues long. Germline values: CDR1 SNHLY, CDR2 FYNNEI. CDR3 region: CATTKRVEAFF. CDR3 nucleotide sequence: TGTGCCACCACAAAACGAGTCGAAGCTTTCTTT.

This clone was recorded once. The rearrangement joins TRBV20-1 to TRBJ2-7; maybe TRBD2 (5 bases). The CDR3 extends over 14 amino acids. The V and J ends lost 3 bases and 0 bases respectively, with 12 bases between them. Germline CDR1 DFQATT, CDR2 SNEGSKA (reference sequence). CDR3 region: CSASSRGSSYEQYF. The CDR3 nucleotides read TGCAGTGCTAGTTCCCGGGGAAGCTCCTACGAGCAGTACTTC.

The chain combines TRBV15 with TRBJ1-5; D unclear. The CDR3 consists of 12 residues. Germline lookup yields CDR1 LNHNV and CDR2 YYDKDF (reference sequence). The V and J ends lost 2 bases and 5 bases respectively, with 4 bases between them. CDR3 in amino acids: CATSRPDQPQHF. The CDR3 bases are TGTGCCACCAGCAGACCCGATCAGCCCCAGCATTTT.

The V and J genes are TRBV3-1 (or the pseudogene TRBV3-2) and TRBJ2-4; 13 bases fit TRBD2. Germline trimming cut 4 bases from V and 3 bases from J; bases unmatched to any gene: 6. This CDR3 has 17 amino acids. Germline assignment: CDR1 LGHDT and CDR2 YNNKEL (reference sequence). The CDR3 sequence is CASSRGLAGEGKNIQYF. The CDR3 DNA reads TGTGCCAGCAGCCGCGGACTAGCGGGAGAAGGCAAAAACATTCAGTACTTC.

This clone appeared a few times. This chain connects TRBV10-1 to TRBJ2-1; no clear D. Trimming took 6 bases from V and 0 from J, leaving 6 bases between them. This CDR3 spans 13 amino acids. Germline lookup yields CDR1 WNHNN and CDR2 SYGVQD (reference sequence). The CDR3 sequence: CASSDSSYNEQFF. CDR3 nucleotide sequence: TGCGCCAGCAGCGATAGCTCCTACAATGAGCAGTTCTTC.

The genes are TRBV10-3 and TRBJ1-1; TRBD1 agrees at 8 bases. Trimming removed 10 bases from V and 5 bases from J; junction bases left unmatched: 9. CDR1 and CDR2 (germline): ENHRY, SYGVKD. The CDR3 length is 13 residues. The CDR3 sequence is CATRQGRGTEAFF. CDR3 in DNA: TGTGCCACCCGACAGGGGCGAGGGACTGAAGCTTTCTTT.

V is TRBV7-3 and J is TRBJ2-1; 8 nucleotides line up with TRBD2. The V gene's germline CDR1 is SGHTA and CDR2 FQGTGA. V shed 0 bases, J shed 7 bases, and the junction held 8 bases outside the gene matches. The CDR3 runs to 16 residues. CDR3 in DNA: TGTGCCAGCAGCTTAACGGGGGGACTAGTATTTAATGAGCAGTTCTTC. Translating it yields CASSLTGGLVFNEQFF.

The CDR3 DNA follows: TGTGCCAGCAGTGAAGGAAGCAGCACCCATAGAACCTTC. It specifies CASSEGSSTHRTF. The gene calls are TRBV6-4 and TRBJ1-2; D gene unclear. Trimming pared 3 bases from V and 14 bases from J, leaving 19 bases between. Germline CDR1 is MRHNA and CDR2 is SNTAGT. This CDR3 spans 13 amino acids.

The CDR3 is CASSFDPIGIRVGELFF. CDR3 DNA sequence: TGTGCCAGCAGCTTTGACCCTATTGGAATACGGGTCGGGGAGCTGTTTTTT. The chain uses TRBV5-5 and TRBJ2-2; D gene uncertain. The CDR3 sequence is 17 residues long. V was pared by 2 bases and J by 7 bases, with 21 bases between. CDR1 SGHKS and CDR2 YYEKEE come from the germline V gene (reference sequence).

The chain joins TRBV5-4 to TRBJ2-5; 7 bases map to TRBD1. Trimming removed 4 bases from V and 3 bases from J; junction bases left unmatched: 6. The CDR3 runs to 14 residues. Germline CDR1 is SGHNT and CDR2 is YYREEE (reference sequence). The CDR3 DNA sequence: TGTGCCAGCAGCGCCGGGACAGCAAAAGAGACCCAGTACTTC. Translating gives CASSAGTAKETQYF.

The CDR3 region is CASKFQGASGANVLTF. DNA for the CDR3: TGTGCCAGTAAGTTCCAGGGGGCCTCTGGGGCCAACGTCCTGACTTTC. This sequence joins TRBV19 and TRBJ2-6; TRBD1 aligns across 8 bases. Looked up from germline, CDR1 is LNHDA and CDR2 is SQIVND (reference sequence). This CDR3 has 16 residues. Germline trimming cut 7 bases from V and 0 bases from J; bases unmatched to any gene: 5.

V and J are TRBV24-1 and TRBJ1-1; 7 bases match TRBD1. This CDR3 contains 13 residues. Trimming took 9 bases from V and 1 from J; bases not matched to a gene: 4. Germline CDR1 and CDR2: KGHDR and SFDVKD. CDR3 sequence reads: CATSTGTNTEAFF. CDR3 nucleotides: TGTGCCACCTCGACAGGGACGAACACTGAAGCTTTCTTT.